One and the same sample provided the 30 T cell receptor beta chains below, sequenced in a study of graft-versus-host responses after intestinal transplantation. Generated by immunoSEQ multiplex PCR, the TCRdb table keeps only in-frame clones and is missing some. The sample contains 25,000 to 35,000 clones, around 85% of which appear only once. What these receptors recognize is not known. The sample was unstimulated CD8+ T cells sorted from spleen or lymph node cells, taken before intestinal transplant. The receptors stem from a human donor who received an intestinal transplant.

The V call is TRBV11-2, the J call TRBJ1-2, with 9 bases aligning to TRBD1. This CDR3 comprises 18 residues. J lost 5 bases, V lost 3 bases, and 16 bases had no gene match. The V gene's germline CDR1 is SGHAT and CDR2 FQNNGV. The DNA for the CDR3 is TGTGCCAGCAGCTTGGAAGGGACAGGGTCATCCCCACCGTATGGCTACACCTTC. Amino acids: CASSLEGTGSSPPYGYTF.

This clone was recorded once. The chain recombines TRBV28 with TRBJ2-1, with D tentatively TRBD2 (6 bases). This CDR3 contains 17 residues. V lost 3 bases and J lost 9, with 24 bases in between. The germline CDR1 and CDR2 sequences are MDHEN and SYDVKM. This CDR3 reads CASSFLLLAGSSGEQFF. For the CDR3, the DNA is TGTGCCAGCAGTTTTTTGTTGTTGGCGGGATCATCCGGTGAGCAGTTCTTC.

CDR3 amino acids: CASTPVGIERYNEQFF. CDR3 sequence (DNA): TGTGCCAGCACCCCGGTCGGGATTGAGAGATACAATGAGCAGTTCTTC. The V and J genes are TRBV5-8 and TRBJ2-1; D possibly corresponds to TRBD2 (5 bases). The CDR3 extends over 16 amino acids. CDR1 is SGHTS and CDR2 is YDEGEE in the germline V gene. Trimming shortened V by 6 bases and J by 4 bases, and 20 bases separated the two germline ends. Variable domain in full (rest from reference TRBV5-8 and TRBJ2-1): EAGVTQSPTHLIKTRGQQATLRCSPISGHTSVYWYQQALGLGLQFLLWYDEGEERNRGNFPPRFSGRQFPNYSSELNVNALELEDSALYLCASTPVGIERYNEQFFGPGTRLTVL.

The chain couples TRBV10-1 to TRBJ2-7, with TRBD2 matching over 13 bases. The CDR3 runs 14 residues. The germline V gene encodes CDR1 WNHNN and CDR2 SYGVQD (reference sequence). After removal of 4 bases from V and 5 bases from J, the junction contained 2 bases not matched to a gene. CDR3 sequence reads: CASSGGTSGNEQYF. The CDR3 nucleotides are TGCGCCAGCAGTGGTGGGACTAGCGGGAACGAGCAGTACTTC.

The rearrangement links TRBV7-9 to TRBJ1-3; 7 bases map to TRBD1. The V gene end was trimmed by 4 bases and the J gene end by 0 bases; junction bases not matched to a gene: 6. The CDR3 spans 16 residues. Germline V gives CDR1 SEHNR, CDR2 FQNEAQ (reference sequence). The chain's CDR3 is CASSSDRALSGNTIYF. The CDR3 region has the DNA TGTGCCAGCAGCTCCGACAGGGCCCTCTCTGGAAACACCATATATTTT.

J is TRBJ1-6 and V is TRBV5-6, with D possibly TRBD1 on 5 matching bases. The CDR3 covers 17 residues. CDR1 is SGHDT and CDR2 is YYEEEE in the germline V gene. The ends were cut back, 4 bases at V and 3 bases at J, with 17 bases in the middle. The CDR3 coding sequence is TGTGCCAGCAGCGCCGACGCAGGGATAGGCTATAATTCACCCCTCCACTTT. It is translated as CASSADAGIGYNSPLHF.

V and J are TRBV27 and TRBJ1-5; 8 nucleotides match TRBD1. The CDR3 loop spans 14 amino acids. Germline-derived CDR1 and CDR2 are MNHEY and SMNVEV (reference sequence). With 5 bases clipped from V and 6 bases from J, the junction kept 6 bases outside the gene matches. CDR3 in DNA: TGTGCCAGCAGTACAGGGGGTTCTAGTCAGCCCCAGCATTTT. Translating gives CASSTGGSSQPQHF.

This clone was counted a few times. The J gene is TRBJ2-5, the V gene TRBV5-6; a possible D gene is TRBD2 (5 bases). Germline lookup yields CDR1 SGHDT and CDR2 YYEEEE. The germline V and J ends were trimmed by 5 bases and 2 bases, with 19 bases remaining between them. The CDR3 length is 16 residues. CDR3 in DNA: TGTGCCAGCAGTTCCCCGCTATGGCCGGGGCAAGAGACCCAGTACTTC. Residues: CASSSPLWPGQETQYF.

This chain connects TRBV6-1 to TRBJ2-7; 11 positions match TRBD2. J was trimmed by 2 bases and V by 3 bases; bases with no gene match: 3. This CDR3 contains 15 residues. Germline CDR1 and CDR2: MNHNS and SASEGT. The CDR3 DNA is TGTGCCAGCAGTGATGGGACTAGCGGACCCTACGAGCAGTACTTC. Protein: CASSDGTSGPYEQYF.

The chain couples TRBV18 to TRBJ2-7; TRBD2 matches 14 bases. The CDR3 is 16 amino acids. In germline, CDR1 is KGHSH, CDR2 LQKENI. After removal of 3 bases from V and 3 bases from J, the junction contained 4 bases not matched to a gene. CDR3 residues: CASSPRTSGGFYEQYF. DNA for the CDR3: TGTGCCAGCTCACCCCGGACTAGCGGGGGGTTCTACGAGCAGTACTTC.

This chain links TRBV9 with TRBJ2-5, with D possibly matching TRBD2 (5 bases). Between the trimmed V and J ends, which lost 0 bases and 5 bases, there was a span of 5 bases. The CDR3 length is 12 residues. Germline V gene lookup returns CDR1 SGDLS and CDR2 YYNGEE. CDR3 residues: CASSVAGETQYF. The CDR3 nucleotides are TGTGCCAGCAGCGTAGCGGGGGAGACCCAGTACTTC.

This chain uses TRBV10-3 with TRBJ2-7, with 11 bases that match TRBD2. The length of the CDR3 is 16 residues. V gave up 6 bases and J gave up 2 bases; unmatched junction bases: 9. Per germline, CDR1 ENHRY and CDR2 SYGVKD. The CDR3, as DNA: TGTGCCATCAGGGGTACACTAGCGGGGGACCCCTACGAGCAGTACTTC. This translates into CAIRGTLAGDPYEQYF.

This chain links TRBV27 with TRBJ2-1, with D unclear. V lost 3 bases to trimming and J lost 2 bases, with 17 bases between them. The CDR3 contains 17 residues. The V gene's germline CDR1 is MNHEY and CDR2 SMNVEV (reference sequence). In DNA, the CDR3 is TGTGCCAGCAGTTTGAGTATCTCCCAGGTCCCCTACAATGAGCAGTTCTTC. This encodes CASSLSISQVPYNEQFF.

The chain couples TRBV6-1 to TRBJ1-4; D unclear. Germline V gives CDR1 MNHNS, CDR2 SASEGT. The germline V and J ends were trimmed by 0 bases and 4 bases, with 9 bases remaining between them. The CDR3 runs to 15 residues. CDR3 sequence: CASSEASGDNEKLFF. CDR3 bases: TGTGCCAGCAGTGAAGCTTCCGGGGATAATGAAAAACTGTTTTTT.

This chain joins TRBV7-9 and TRBJ2-7, with TRBD2 matching over 10 bases. CDR1 is SEHNR and CDR2 is FQNEAQ in the germline V gene (reference sequence). Unmatched junction bases numbered 14, after V lost 5 bases and J lost 4 bases. The length of the CDR3 is 17 residues. This chain's CDR3 is CASSRTLSLAGVYEQYF. CDR3 bases: TGTGCCAGCAGCCGAACTCTAAGCCTAGCGGGAGTTTACGAGCAGTACTTC.

J is TRBJ2-7 and V is TRBV5-5; unclear D gene. The CDR3 runs 13 residues. V lost 4 bases and J 2 bases, leaving 10 bases between the germline ends. CDR1 SGHKS and CDR2 YYEKEE come from the germline V gene (reference sequence). CDR3: CASSSAVTYEQYF. The CDR3 nucleotides are TGTGCCAGCAGCAGCGCGGTCACCTACGAGCAGTACTTC.

V usage is TRBV14 and J usage is TRBJ2-5; TRBD1 matches 7 bases. The CDR3 loop spans 15 amino acids. V lost 1 base and J lost 5; bases outside the gene matches: 7. The germline V gene has CDR1 SGHDN and CDR2 FVKESK. The CDR3 loop is CASSQGDSWEETQYF. As DNA, the CDR3 is TGTGCCAGCAGCCAAGGGGACAGTTGGGAGGAGACCCAGTACTTC.

The chain recombines TRBV6-1 with TRBJ2-7; TRBD1 might be the D (6 bases). The CDR3 is 15 residues long. Germline CDR1 MNHNS, CDR2 SASEGT. V was pared by 5 bases and J by 9 bases, with 23 bases between. The CDR3 DNA is TGTGCCAGCAGTAAAAGCTTCAGGGGCATGGCTCGGCAGTACTTC. This codes for CASSKSFRGMARQYF.

The chain joins TRBV27 to TRBJ1-3, with unresolved D. This CDR3 region has 15 residues. Looked up from germline, CDR1 is MNHEY and CDR2 is SMNVEV (reference sequence). Trimming took off 5 bases at V and 0 bases at J, with 11 bases between the two ends. CDR3 residues: CASSPGGSSGNTIYF. The CDR3 nucleotides read TGTGCCAGCAGTCCCGGAGGGTCCTCTGGAAACACCATATATTTT.

The genes are TRBV18 and TRBJ2-7; D is perhaps TRBD2 (6 bases). Germline V gene sequence: CDR1 KGHSH, CDR2 LQKENI. The V and J ends lost 4 bases and 0 bases respectively, with 13 bases between them. CDR3 length: 15 amino acids. The CDR3 is CASSRTRDSSYEQYF. The CDR3 nucleotides are TGTGCCAGCTCACGAACCCGGGACTCCTCCTACGAGCAGTACTTC.

This clone has a single count. J is TRBJ2-5 and V is TRBV7-6; the match to TRBD2 covers 9 bases. Germline lookup yields CDR1 SGHVS and CDR2 FNYEAQ. The length of the CDR3 is 13 residues. V shed 6 bases and J 5 bases; nucleotides not matched to a gene: 4. The CDR3 is CASRGSGRETQYF. The CDR3 DNA reads TGTGCCAGCAGGGGGAGCGGGAGGGAGACCCAGTACTTC.

The chain joins TRBV7-9 to TRBJ1-4; 7 bases are shared with TRBD1. With 5 bases clipped from V and 4 bases from J, the junction kept 10 bases outside the gene matches. This CDR3 comprises 16 residues. CDR1 SEHNR and CDR2 FQNEAQ come from the germline V gene (reference sequence). The CDR3 DNA reads as TGTGCCAGCAGCGGATCACCGGGACAGTTTAATGAAAAACTGTTTTTT. This gives the protein CASSGSPGQFNEKLFF.

This clone came up once. The chain combines TRBV10-3 with TRBJ1-2; D is unresolved. The V gene lost 2 bases and the J gene lost 2 bases, with 12 bases spanning the gap. Per the germline V gene, CDR1 is ENHRY and CDR2 is SYGVKD. The CDR3 is made up of 15 amino acids. CDR3 sequence: CAISERERENYGYTF. The CDR3 DNA reads TGTGCCATCAGTGAGCGGGAAAGGGAGAACTATGGCTACACCTTC.

This chain joins TRBV5-1 and TRBJ1-3; 7 bases align to TRBD1. Germline-derived CDR1 and CDR2 are SGHRS and YFSETQ. The CDR3 loop spans 16 amino acids. Losses at the gene ends were 0 bases for V and 2 bases for J; bases not matched to a gene: 5. The CDR3 region is CASSLDRGGPGNTIYF. For the CDR3, the DNA is TGCGCCAGCAGCTTGGACAGGGGAGGACCTGGAAACACCATATATTTT.

This clone was counted between two and nine times. The chain employs TRBV9 and TRBJ1-1; the D is unclear. Germline V lookup: CDR1 SGDLS, CDR2 YYNGEE. The ends were cut back, 2 bases at V and 0 bases at J, with 8 bases in the middle. The CDR3 spans 14 residues. CDR3 sequence reads: CASSVGTLNTEAFF. The DNA of the CDR3 is TGTGCCAGCAGCGTGGGCACCTTGAACACTGAAGCTTTCTTT.

This chain joins TRBV14 and TRBJ2-7, with 7 positions matching TRBD2. Per germline, CDR1 SGHDN and CDR2 FVKESK. The CDR3 loop spans 16 amino acids. V trimming: 4 bases; J trimming: 5 bases; junction bases outside the gene matches: 14. The CDR3 DNA reads TGTGCCAGCAGCCCCCTGGGGAGCGGGGACCCCCACGAGCAGTACTTC. It specifies CASSPLGSGDPHEQYF.

The chain couples TRBV11-2 to TRBJ2-7; the match to TRBD1 covers 7 bases. Per germline, CDR1 SGHAT and CDR2 FQNNGV. This CDR3 has 14 amino acids. The V and J ends lost 4 bases and 0 bases, in that order; junction bases with no gene match: 3. This CDR3 reads CASSSDRSSYEQYF. In nucleotides, the CDR3 is TGTGCCAGCAGCTCGGACAGGAGCTCCTACGAGCAGTACTTC.

The CDR3 DNA sequence: TGTGCCAGCAGCCCAGGTCGGGAGACCCAGTACTTC. Translation gives CASSPGRETQYF. The rearrangement uses TRBV7-2 and TRBJ2-5; D gene ambiguous. The V end was cut by 5 bases, the J end by 5 bases, with 9 bases between. The CDR3 is made up of 12 amino acids. Germline CDR1 and CDR2: SGHTA and FQGNSA.

This clone is labeled as medium-sized (0.01 to 0.1%). The rearrangement uses TRBV14 and TRBJ2-1, with TRBD1 identical over 7 bases. Germline lookup yields CDR1 SGHDN and CDR2 FVKESK. The CDR3 totals 18 residues. The junction had 10 bases not matched to a gene; V was cut back by 1 base and J by 1 base. The CDR3 loop is CASSQGFVGQASYNEQFF. The CDR3 DNA reads TGTGCCAGCAGCCAAGGTTTCGTAGGACAGGCTTCCTACAATGAGCAGTTCTTC.

The chain combines TRBV27 with TRBJ2-5; D is unclear. Germline V gives CDR1 MNHEY, CDR2 SMNVEV (reference sequence). V was clipped by 2 bases and J by 5 bases, with 9 bases between them. This CDR3 has 13 amino acids. CDR3 bases: TGTGCCAGCAGTTTACTAGGTGGCGAGACCCAGTACTTC. Translated: CASSLLGGETQYF.